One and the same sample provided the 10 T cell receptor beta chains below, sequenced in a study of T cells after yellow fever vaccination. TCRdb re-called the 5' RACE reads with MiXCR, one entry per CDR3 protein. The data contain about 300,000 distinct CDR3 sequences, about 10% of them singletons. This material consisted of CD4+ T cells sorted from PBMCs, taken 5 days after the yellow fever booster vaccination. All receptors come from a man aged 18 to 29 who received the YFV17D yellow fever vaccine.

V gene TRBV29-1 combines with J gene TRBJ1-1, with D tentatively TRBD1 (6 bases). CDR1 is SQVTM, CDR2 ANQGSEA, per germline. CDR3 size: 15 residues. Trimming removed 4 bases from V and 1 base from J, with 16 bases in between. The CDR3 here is CSVAGGGTWNTEAFF. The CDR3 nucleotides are TGCAGCGTTGCTGGAGGGGGTACATGGAACACTGAAGCTTTCTTT.

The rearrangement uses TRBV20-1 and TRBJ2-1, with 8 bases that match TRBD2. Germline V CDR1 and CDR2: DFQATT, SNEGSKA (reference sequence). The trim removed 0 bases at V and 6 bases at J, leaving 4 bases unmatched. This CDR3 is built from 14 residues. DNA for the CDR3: TGCAGTGCTAGAGATTCCGGGGGGGGCAATGAGCAGTTCTTC. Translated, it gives CSARDSGGGNEQFF.

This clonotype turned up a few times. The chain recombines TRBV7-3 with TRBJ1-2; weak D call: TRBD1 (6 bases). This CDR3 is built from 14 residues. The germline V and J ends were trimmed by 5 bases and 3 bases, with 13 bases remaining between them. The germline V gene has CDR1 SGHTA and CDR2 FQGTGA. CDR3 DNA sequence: TGTGCCAGCAGCCCGGGAACAGGGCACTATGGCTACACCTTC. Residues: CASSPGTGHYGYTF.

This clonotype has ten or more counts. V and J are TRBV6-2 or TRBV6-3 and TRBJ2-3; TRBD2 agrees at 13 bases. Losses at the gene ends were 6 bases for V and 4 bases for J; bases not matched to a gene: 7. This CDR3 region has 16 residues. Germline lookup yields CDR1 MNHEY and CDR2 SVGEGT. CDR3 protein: CASRPRLAGGSDTQYF. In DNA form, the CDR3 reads TGTGCCAGCAGACCTCGACTAGCGGGGGGTTCAGATACGCAGTATTTT.

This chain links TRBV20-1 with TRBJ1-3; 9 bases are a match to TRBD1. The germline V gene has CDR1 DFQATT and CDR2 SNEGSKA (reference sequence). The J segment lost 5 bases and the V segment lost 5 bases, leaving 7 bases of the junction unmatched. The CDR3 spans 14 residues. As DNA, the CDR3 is TGCAGTGCTGGGGAGGGACAGGGTAGAAACACCATATATTTT. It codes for CSAGEGQGRNTIYF.

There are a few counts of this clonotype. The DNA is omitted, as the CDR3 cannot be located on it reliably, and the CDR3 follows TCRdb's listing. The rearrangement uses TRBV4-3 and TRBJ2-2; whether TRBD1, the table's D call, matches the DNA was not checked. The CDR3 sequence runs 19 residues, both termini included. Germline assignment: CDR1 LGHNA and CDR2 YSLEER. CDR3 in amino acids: CASSLTYPGQSEHRGAVFF.

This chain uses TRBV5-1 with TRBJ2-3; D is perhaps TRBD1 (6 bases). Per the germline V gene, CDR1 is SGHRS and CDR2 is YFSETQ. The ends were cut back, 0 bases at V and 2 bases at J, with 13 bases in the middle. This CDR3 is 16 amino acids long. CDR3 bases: TGCGCCAGCAGCTTGGGGGGGCTATGGCCCACAGATACGCAGTATTTT. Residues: CASSLGGLWPTDTQYF.

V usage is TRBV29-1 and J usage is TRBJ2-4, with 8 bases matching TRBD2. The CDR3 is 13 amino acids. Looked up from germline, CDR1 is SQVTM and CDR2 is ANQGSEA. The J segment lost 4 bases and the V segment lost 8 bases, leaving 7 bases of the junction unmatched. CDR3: CSTSSGGKNIQYF. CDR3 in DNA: TGCAGCACCTCCAGCGGGGGAAAAAACATTCAGTACTTC.

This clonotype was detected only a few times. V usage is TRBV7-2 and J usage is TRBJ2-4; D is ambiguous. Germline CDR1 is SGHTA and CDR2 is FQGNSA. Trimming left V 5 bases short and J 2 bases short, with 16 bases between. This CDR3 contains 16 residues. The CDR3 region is CASSPQIGRPKNIQYF. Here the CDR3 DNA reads TGTGCCAGCAGCCCACAGATAGGCAGGCCCAAAAACATTCAGTACTTC.

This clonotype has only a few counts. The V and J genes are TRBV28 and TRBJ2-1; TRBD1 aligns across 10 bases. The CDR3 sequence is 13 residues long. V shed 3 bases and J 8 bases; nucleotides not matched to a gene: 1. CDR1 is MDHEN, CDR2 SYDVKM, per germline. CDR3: CASSFGTGDEQFF. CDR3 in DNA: TGTGCCAGCAGTTTCGGGACAGGGGATGAGCAGTTCTTC.